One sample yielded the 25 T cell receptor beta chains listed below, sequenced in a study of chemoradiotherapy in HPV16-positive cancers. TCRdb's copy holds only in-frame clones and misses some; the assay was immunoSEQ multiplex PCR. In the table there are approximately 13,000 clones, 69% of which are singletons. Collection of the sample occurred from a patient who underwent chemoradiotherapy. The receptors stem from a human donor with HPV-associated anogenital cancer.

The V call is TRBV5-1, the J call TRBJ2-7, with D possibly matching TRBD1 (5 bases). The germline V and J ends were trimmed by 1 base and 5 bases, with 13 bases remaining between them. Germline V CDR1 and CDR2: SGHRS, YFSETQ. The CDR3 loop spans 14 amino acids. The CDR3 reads CASSLLQGEDEQYF. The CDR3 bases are TGCGCCAGCAGCTTGCTCCAGGGTGAAGACGAGCAGTACTTC.

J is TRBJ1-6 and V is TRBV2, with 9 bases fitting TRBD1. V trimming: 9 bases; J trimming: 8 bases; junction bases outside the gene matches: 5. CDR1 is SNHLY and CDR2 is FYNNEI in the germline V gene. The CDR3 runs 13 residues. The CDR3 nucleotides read TGTGCCAGAAAGGGACAGGGTGATTCACCCCTCCACTTT. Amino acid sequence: CARKGQGDSPLHF.

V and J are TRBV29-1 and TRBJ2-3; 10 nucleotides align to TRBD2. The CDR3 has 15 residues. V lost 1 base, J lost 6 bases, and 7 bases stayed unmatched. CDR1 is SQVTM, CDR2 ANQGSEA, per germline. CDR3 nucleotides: TGCAGCGTTGAAGTTTTAGCGGGGGGTAGGGATACGCAGTATTTT. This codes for CSVEVLAGGRDTQYF.

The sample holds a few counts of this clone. The CDR3 coding sequence is TGTGCCAGCAGCTTATATGGCACTGAAGCTTTCTTT. This codes for CASSLYGTEAFF. The chain recombines TRBV7-6 with TRBJ1-1; D gene unclear. CDR3 length: 12 residues. CDR1 and CDR2 from the germline V gene are SGHVS and FNYEAQ. V gave up 2 bases and J gave up 4 bases, with 5 bases separating them.

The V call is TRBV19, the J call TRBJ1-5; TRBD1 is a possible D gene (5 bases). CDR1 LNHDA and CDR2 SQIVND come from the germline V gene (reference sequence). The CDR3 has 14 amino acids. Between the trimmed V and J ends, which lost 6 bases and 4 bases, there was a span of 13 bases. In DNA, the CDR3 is TGTGCCAGTAGCAACCAGGGTCCAAATCAGCCCCAGCATTTT. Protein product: CASSNQGPNQPQHF.

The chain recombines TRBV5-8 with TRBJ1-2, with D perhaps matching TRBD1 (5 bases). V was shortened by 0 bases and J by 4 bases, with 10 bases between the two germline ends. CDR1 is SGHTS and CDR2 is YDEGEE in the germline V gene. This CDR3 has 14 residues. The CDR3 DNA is TGTGCCAGCAGCTTGGCTCAGGGTGGCTATGGCTACACCTTC. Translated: CASSLAQGGYGYTF.

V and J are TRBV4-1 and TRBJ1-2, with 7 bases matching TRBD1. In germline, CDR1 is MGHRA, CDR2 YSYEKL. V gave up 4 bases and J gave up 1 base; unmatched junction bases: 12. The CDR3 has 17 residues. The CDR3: CASSPSFWTGINYGYTF. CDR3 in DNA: TGCGCCAGCAGCCCCTCATTTTGGACAGGAATTAACTATGGCTACACCTTC.

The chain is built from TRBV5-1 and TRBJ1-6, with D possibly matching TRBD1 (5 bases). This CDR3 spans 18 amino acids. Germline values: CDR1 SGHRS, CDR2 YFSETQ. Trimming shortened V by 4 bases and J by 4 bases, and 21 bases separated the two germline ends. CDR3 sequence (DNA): TGCGCCAGCAGCCGAACCTTTCGCGACAGCAATTATAATTCACCCCTCCACTTT. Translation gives CASSRTFRDSNYNSPLHF.

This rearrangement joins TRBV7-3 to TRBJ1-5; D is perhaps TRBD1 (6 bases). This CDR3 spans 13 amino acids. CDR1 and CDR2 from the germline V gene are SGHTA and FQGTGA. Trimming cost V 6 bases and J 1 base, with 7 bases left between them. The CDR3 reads CASSQGSNQPQHF. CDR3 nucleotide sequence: TGTGCCAGCAGTCAGGGGAGCAATCAGCCCCAGCATTTT.

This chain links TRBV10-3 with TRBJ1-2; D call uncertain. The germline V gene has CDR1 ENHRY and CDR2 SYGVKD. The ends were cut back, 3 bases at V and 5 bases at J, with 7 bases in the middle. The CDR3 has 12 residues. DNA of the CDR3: TGTGCCATCAGTGACAGTCAGTATGGCTACACCTTC. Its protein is CAISDSQYGYTF.

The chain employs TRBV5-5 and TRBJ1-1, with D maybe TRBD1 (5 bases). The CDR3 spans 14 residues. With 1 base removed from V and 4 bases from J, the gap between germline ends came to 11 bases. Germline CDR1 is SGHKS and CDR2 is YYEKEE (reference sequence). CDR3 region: CASSLSVGGTEAFF. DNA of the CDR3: TGTGCCAGCAGCTTGTCGGTCGGGGGCACTGAAGCTTTCTTT.

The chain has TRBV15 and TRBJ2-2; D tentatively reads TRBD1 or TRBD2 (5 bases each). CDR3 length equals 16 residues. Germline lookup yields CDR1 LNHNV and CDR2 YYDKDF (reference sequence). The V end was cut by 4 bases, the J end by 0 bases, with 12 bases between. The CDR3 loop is CATSIGTLANTGELFF. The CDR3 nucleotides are TGTGCCACCAGCATCGGGACCCTAGCGAACACCGGGGAGCTGTTTTTT.

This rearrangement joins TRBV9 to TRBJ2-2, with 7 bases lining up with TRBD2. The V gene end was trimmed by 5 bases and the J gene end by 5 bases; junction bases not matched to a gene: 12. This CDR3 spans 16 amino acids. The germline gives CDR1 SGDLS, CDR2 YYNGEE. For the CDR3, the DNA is TGTGCCAGCAGTGTCATTGGGGGGGTCACTACCGGGGAGCTGTTTTTT. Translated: CASSVIGGVTTGELFF.

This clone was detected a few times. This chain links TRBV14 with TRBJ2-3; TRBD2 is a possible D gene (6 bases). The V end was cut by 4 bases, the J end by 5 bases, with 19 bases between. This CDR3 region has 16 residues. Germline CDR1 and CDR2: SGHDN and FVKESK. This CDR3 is CASSLQKTGEIDTQYF. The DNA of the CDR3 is TGTGCCAGCAGCCTCCAAAAAACGGGAGAAATAGATACGCAGTATTTT.

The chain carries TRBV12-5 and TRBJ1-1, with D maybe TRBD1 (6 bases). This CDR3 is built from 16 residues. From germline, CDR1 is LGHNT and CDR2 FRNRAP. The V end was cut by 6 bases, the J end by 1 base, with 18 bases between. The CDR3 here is CASGWAGARWNTEAFF. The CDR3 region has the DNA TGTGCTAGTGGGTGGGCGGGGGCCCGATGGAACACTGAAGCTTTCTTT.

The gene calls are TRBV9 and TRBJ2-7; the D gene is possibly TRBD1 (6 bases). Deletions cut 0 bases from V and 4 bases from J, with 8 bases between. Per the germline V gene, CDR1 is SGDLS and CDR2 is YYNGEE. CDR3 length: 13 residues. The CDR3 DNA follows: TGTGCCAGCAGCGTAGCACAGGGTTACGAGCAGTACTTC. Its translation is CASSVAQGYEQYF. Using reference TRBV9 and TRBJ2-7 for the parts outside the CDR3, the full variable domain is DSGVTQTPKHLITATGQRVTLRCSPRSGDLSVYWYQQSLDQGLQFLIQYYNGEERAKGNILERFSAQQFPDLHSELNLSSLELGDSALYFCASSVAQGYEQYFGPGTRLTVT.

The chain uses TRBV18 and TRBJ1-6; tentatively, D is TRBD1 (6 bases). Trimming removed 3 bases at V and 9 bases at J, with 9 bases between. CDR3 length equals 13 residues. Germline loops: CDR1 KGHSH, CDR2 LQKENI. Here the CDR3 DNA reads TGTGCCAGCTCACCTGACAGGTTTTCACCCCTCCACTTT. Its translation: CASSPDRFSPLHF.

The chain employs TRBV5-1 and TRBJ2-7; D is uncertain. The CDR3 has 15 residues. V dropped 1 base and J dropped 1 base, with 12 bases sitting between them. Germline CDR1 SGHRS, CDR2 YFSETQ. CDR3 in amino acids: CASSLRLGPSYEQYF. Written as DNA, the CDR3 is TGCGCCAGCAGCTTGAGACTCGGACCTTCCTACGAGCAGTACTTC. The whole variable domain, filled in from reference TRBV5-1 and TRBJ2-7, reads KAGVTQTPRYLIKTRGQQVTLSCSPISGHRSVSWYQQTPGQGLQFLFEYFSETQRNKGNFPGRFSGRQFSNSRSEMNVSTLELGDSALYLCASSLRLGPSYEQYFGPGTRLTVT.

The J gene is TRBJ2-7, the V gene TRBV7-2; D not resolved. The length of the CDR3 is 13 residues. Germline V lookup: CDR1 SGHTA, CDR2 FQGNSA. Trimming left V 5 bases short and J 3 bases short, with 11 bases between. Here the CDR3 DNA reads TGTGCCAGCAGCCCGGGCCCGGTCTACGAGCAGTACTTC. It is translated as CASSPGPVYEQYF.

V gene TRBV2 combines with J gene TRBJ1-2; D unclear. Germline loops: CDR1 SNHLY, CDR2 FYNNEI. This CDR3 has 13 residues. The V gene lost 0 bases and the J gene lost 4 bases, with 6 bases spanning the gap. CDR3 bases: TGTGCCAGCAGTGAAGCGCCAGTCTATGGCTACACCTTC. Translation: CASSEAPVYGYTF.

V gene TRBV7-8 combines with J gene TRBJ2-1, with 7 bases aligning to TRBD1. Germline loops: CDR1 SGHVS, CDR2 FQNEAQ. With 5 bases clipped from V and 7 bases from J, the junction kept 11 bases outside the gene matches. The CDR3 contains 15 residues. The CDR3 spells CASSAGGLPRNEQFF. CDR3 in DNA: TGTGCCAGCAGCGCAGGGGGTCTTCCCCGTAATGAGCAGTTCTTC.

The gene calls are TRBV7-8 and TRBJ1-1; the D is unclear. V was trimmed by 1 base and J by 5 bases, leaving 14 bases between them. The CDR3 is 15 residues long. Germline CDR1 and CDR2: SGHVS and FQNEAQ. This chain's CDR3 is CASSLGTSGLTEAFF. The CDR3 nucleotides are TGTGCCAGCAGCTTAGGCACCTCCGGGCTGACTGAAGCTTTCTTT.

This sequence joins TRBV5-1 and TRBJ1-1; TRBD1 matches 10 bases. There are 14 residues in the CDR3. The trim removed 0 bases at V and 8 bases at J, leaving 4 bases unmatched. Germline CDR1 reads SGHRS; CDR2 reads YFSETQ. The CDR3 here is CASSLALGQGEAFF. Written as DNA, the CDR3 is TGCGCCAGCAGCTTGGCCTTGGGACAGGGGGAAGCTTTCTTT.

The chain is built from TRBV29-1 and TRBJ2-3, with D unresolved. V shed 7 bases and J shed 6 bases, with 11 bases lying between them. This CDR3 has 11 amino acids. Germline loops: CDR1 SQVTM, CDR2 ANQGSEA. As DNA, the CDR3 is TGCAGCGCCTTCGACGATGATACGCAGTATTTT. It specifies CSAFDDDTQYF.

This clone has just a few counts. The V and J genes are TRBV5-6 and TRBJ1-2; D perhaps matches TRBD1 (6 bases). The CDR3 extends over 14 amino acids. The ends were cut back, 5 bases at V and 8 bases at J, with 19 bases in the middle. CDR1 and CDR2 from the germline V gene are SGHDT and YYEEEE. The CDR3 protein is CASRGIDRDKGYTF. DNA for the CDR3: TGTGCCAGCAGAGGGATAGACCGGGACAAAGGCTACACCTTC.